Included here is one T cell receptor beta chain sequence, with context. The table lists this clone with a few counts. This receptor's antigen is unknown. Per-base quality was not reported, and no clone a single base away is much larger than it. One collaborating source in Seattle enrolled patients while the patients were actively infected and followed the patients over time throughout the course of disease. Each collaborating institution followed its own protocols to collect whole blood in K2EDTA tubes. For TCRbeta analysis, collaborator samples were shipped as frozen whole blood, as isolated PBMCs, or as DNA extracted from either sample type. TCRbeta CDR3 regions were amplified from genomic DNA using the immunoSEQ Assay, a bias-controlled multiplex PCR. In the authors' own workflow: The number of nucleated cells in each sample was estimated by amplification of reference gene primers within the assay. Sequence reads were collapsed and filtered to measure the absolute abundance of every unique TCRbeta CDR3 rearrangement. For each sample, productive Simpson clonality was calculated as the square root of Simpson's diversity index across productive rearrangements. TCRdb mirrors the immuneACCESS table, restricted to in-frame sequences. Some clones are absent from its copies; in checked studies, under half trace to an unresolved V gene, and the reason for the others is unknown. D and trimming were read from the DNA, whereas the V and J calls and clone size are those reported in that table. The sample profile shows some 87,000 clones; roughly 90% of them were found once. Around 4.3% of the sample lies in the top ten.

This sample is drawn from a study of blood T cell repertoires in COVID-19 (TCRdb year 2020). Background for the entire study: Samples covering the acute and convalescent phases of COVID-19 were provided by collaborators in the United States, Italy and Spain. The prospective study material was composed of cDNA or gDNA derived from T cells, B-cell-depleted T cells, or PBMCs. Subjects who had been exposed to COVID-19, were actively infected with it, or had recovered from it provided the deeply sampled blood TCRbeta repertoires that made up the dataset. The repertoires were released in a freely available public database meant as a resource for research on the immune response to SARS-CoV-2. The samples were drawn from the first 160 participants of the ongoing ImmuneRACE study and from some 1,300 subjects provided by 6 global collaborators. The sample metadata nearly always contained a de-identified subject ID, COVID-19 status, age in years and sex. Where available, HLA class I and class II types were obtained from metadata supplied by the sample provider rather than from assay-based typing. The investigation overall reported the following: How much clinical and demographic metadata was included differed by source and by participant, and the metadata was provided uncurated.

The CDR3 numbers 15 residues from cysteine through phenylalanine. Only the CDR3 DNA stays, 45 bases, in frame from base 1. The germline V gene supplies CDR1 MRHNA and CDR2 SNTAGT. Trimmed from V: 6 bases; trimmed from J: 6 bases; junction bases lacking a gene match: 11. This TCR was sampled from a human donor with COVID-19, enrolled during active disease. The donor label of this sample is uncertain. The sample was peripheral blood. This chain is built from TRBV6-4 and TRBJ2-3, with TRBD1 identical over 8 junction bases. The CDR3 region: CASSRGQGEGDTQYF. In nucleotides, the sequence is TGTGCCAGCAGCCGAGGACAGGGCGAGGGGGATACGCAGTATTTT.